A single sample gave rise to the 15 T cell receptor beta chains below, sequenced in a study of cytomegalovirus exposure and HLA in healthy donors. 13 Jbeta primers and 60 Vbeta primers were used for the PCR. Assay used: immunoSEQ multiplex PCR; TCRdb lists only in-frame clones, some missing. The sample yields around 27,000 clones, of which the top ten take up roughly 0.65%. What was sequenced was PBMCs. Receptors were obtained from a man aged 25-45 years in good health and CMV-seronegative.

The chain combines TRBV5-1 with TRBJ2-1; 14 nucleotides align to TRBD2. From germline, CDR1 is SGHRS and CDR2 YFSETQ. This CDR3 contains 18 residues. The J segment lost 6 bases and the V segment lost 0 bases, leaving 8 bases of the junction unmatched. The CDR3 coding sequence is TGCGCCAGCAGCTTGGGACTAGCGGGAGGGGTAAGACTCAATGAGCAGTTCTTC. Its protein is CASSLGLAGGVRLNEQFF.

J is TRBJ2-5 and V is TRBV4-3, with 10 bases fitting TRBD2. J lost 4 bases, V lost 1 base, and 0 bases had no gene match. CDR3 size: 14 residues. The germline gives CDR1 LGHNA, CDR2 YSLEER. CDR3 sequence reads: CASSQASGGETQYF. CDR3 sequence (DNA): TGCGCCAGCAGCCAAGCTAGCGGGGGAGAGACCCAGTACTTC.

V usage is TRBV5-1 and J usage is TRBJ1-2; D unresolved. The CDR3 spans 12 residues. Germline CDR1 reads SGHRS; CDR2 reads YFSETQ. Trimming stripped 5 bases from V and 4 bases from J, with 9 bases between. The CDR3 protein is CASSGDLYGYTF. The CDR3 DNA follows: TGCGCCAGCAGTGGAGATCTCTATGGCTACACCTTC. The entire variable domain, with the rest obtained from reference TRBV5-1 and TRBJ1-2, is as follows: KAGVTQTPRYLIKTRGQQVTLSCSPISGHRSVSWYQQTPGQGLQFLFEYFSETQRNKGNFPGRFSGRQFSNSRSEMNVSTLELGDSALYLCASSGDLYGYTFGSGTRLTVV.

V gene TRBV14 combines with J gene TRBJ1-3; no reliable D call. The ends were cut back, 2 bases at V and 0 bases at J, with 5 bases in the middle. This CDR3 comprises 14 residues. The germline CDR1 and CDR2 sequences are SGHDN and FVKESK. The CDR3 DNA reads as TGTGCCAGCAGCCAACTGTACTCTGGAAACACCATATATTTT. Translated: CASSQLYSGNTIYF.

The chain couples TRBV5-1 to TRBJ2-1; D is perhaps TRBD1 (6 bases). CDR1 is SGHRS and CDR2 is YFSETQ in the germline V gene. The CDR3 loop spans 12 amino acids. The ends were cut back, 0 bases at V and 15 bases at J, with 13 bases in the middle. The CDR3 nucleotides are TGCGCCAGCAGCTTGGGCGAGGGGGTCTTGTTCTTC. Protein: CASSLGEGVLFF. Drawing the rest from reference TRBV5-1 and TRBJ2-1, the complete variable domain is KAGVTQTPRYLIKTRGQQVTLSCSPISGHRSVSWYQQTPGQGLQFLFEYFSETQRNKGNFPGRFSGRQFSNSRSEMNVSTLELGDSALYLCASSLGEGVLFFGPGTRLTVL.

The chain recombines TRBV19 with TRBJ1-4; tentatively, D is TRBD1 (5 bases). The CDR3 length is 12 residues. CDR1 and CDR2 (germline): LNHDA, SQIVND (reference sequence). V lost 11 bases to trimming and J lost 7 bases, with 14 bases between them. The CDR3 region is CARDLLTEKLFF. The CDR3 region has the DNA TGTGCCCGGGACTTACTCACTGAAAAACTGTTTTTT.

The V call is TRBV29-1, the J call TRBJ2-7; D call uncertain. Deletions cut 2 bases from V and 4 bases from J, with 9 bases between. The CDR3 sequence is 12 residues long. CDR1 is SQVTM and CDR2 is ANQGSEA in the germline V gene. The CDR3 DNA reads TGCAGCGTTGAAAACAGCAAATACGAGCAGTACTTC. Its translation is CSVENSKYEQYF.

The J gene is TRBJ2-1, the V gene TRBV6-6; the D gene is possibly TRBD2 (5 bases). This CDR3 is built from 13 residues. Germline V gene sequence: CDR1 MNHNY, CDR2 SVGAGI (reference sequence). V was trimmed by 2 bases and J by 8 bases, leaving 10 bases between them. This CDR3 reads CASSYRAADEQFF. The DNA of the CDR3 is TGTGCCAGCAGTTACAGGGCAGCGGATGAGCAGTTCTTC.

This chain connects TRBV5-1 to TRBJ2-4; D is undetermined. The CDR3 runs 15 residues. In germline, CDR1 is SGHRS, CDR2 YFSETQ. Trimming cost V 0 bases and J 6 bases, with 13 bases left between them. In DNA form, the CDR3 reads TGCGCCAGCAGCTTGGCACCGGGTACTTCAAACATTCAGTACTTC. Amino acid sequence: CASSLAPGTSNIQYF.

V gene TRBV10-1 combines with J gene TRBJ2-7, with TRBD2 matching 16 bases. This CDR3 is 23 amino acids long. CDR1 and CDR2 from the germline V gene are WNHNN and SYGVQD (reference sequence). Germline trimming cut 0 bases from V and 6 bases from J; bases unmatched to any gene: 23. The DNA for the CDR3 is TGCGCCAGCAGTGAGTCGATTTACATGTTCGGGACTAGCGGGAGGGCTAAATTCGTCGAGCAGTACTTC. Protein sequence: CASSESIYMFGTSGRAKFVEQYF.

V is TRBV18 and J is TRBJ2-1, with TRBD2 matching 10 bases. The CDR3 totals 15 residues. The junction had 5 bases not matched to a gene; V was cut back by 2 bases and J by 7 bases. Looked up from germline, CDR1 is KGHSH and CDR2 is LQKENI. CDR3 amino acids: CASSPSGRAKNEQFF. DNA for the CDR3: TGTGCCAGCTCACCAAGCGGGAGGGCTAAAAATGAGCAGTTCTTC.

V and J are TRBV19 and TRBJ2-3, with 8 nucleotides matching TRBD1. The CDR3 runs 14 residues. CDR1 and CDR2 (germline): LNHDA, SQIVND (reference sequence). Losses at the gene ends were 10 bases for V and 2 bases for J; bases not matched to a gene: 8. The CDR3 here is CATVDRGTTDTQYF. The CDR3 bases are TGTGCCACCGTCGACAGGGGAACCACAGATACGCAGTATTTT.

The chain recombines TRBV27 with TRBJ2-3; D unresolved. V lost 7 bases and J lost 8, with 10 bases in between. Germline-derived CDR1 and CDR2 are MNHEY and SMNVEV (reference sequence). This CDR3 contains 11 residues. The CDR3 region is CASTKSGTQYF. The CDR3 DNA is TGTGCCAGCACCAAATCGGGTACGCAGTATTTT.

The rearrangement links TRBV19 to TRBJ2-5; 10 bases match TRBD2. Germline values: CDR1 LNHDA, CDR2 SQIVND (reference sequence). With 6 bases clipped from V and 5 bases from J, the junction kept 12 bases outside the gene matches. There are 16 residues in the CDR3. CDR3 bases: TGTGCCAGTAGCCCTAGGCCTAGCGGGAGTTTTGAGACCCAGTACTTC. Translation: CASSPRPSGSFETQYF. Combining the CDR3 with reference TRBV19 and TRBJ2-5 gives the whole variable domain DGGITQSPKYLFRKEGQNVTLSCEQNLNHDAMYWYRQDPGQGLRLIYYSQIVNDFQKGDIAEGYSVSREKKESFPLTVTSAQKNPTAFYLCASSPRPSGSFETQYFGPGTRLLVL.

The CDR3 region is CASSFFRDYGYTF. The CDR3 nucleotides read TGTGCCAGCAGCTTTTTCCGGGACTATGGCTACACCTTC. This chain links TRBV7-9 with TRBJ1-2; D is unresolved. The CDR3 runs to 13 residues. V dropped 3 bases and J dropped 3 bases, with 8 bases sitting between them. Germline values: CDR1 SEHNR, CDR2 FQNEAQ (reference sequence).